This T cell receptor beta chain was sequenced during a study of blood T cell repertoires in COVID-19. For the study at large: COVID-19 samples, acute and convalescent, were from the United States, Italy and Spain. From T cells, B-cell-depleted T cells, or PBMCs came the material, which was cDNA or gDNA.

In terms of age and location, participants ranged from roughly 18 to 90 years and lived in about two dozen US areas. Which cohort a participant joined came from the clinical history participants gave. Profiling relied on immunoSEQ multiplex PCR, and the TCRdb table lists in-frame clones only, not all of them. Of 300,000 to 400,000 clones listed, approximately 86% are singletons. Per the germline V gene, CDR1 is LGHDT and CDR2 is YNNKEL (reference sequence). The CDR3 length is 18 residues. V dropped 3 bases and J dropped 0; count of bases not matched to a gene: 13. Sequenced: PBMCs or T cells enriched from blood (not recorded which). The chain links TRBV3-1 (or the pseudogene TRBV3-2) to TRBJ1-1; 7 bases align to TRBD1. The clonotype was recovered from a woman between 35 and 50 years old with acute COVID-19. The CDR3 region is CASSHRRVRGLMNTEAFF. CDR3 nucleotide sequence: TGTGCCAGCAGCCACCGAAGGGTCAGGGGGTTGATGAACACTGAAGCTTTCTTT.